The TCR beta chain described here comes from a study of cytomegalovirus exposure and HLA in healthy donors. The germline gives CDR1 LNHDA, CDR2 SQIVND (reference sequence). Trimming took 5 bases from V and 8 from J, leaving 18 bases between them. There are 14 residues in the CDR3. Worth noting for this clone: Antigen specificity is unknown.

Overall study results and limits: A later analysis showed HLA-associated TCR beta chains outstripping equally common others in clonal expansion. Excluded were some V segments that proved indistinguishable, including TRBV6-2 and TRBV6-3. Most TCR sequences were rare, but some public TCRs occurred in many donors. A later examination showed that TCR association rates differed by HLA locus, with DRB1 most and HLA-C fewest.

The PCR had 60 Vbeta and 13 Jbeta primers. Sequenced by immunoSEQ multiplex PCR; TCRdb stores in-frame clones only, minus some. The sample shows some 74,000 clones, 80% of them seen only once. This chain joins TRBV19 and TRBJ1-2, with a tentative D call TRBD1 (5 bases). The clonotype originates from a male donor in good health and CMV-seronegative. The specimen sequenced was PBMCs. The CDR3 DNA follows: TGTGCCAGTAGTCCAACCAGGGAAGGATACGGCTACACCTTC. Translation: CASSPTREGYGYTF.